The sample holds a few counts of the clone carrying this T cell receptor beta chain. Its specificity is unknown. This record belongs to a study of human T cells and chemical hapten exposure. Attachment of unique molecular identifiers to individual cDNA molecules was performed in the library. Original analysis: Sample TCR totals centred on a median of around 100,000, ranging about 23,224 to 690,600. TCRdb reprocessed the RACE reads via MiXCR and lists one record per CDR3 protein. The V and J calls come from TCRdb's annotation, not from the publication. Of 80,000 to 95,000 distinct CDR3 sequences in the sample, 9.5% to 12% were seen once. Specified time point: patch test 2, 6 weeks after DPC sensitization. The sample's treatment: therapeutic diphenylcyclopropenone sensitization with weekly scalp DPC. Patients had alopecia, were aged 18 to 70, and were not pregnant. CDR3 length: 15 amino acids. From germline, CDR1 is SGDLS and CDR2 YYNGEE. Trimming shortened V by 4 bases and J by 5 bases, and 18 bases separated the two germline ends.

Study-level points and caveats: Clustering by CDR3 similarity yielded significantly more large clusters from expanded TCRs than controls.

This sequence originates from a man between 35 and 55 years old with alopecia areata. Some clones in this sample may be carry-over from other donors' samples. This chain joins TRBV9 and TRBJ2-5, with unresolved D. Sequencing used whole blood, obtained in connection with sensitization to the hapten diphenylcyclopropenone (DPC). The CDR3 here is CASSSQLSRLETQYF. CDR3 nucleotides: TGTGCCAGCAGCTCGCAGTTGAGCCGGTTGGAGACCCAGTACTTC.